This T cell receptor (beta chain) emerged from a study of control samples from healthy donors and cancer patients. Profiling relied on immunoSEQ multiplex PCR, and the TCRdb table lists in-frame clones only, not all of them. The repertoire holds about 120,000 clones, with around 87% as singletons. This CDR3 is 13 amino acids long. The V end lost 6 bases, the J end lost 7 bases, and 15 bases lay between the germline ends. The germline gives CDR1 MNHEY, CDR2 SVGAGI. The sequence was collected from a woman between 50 and 59 years old with colorectal cancer. The rearrangement uses TRBV6-5 and TRBJ1-2; D is uncertain. Sequenced: PBMCs. CDR3 region: CASRTARASGYTF. The CDR3 DNA reads as TGTGCCAGCAGGACCGCGCGGGCATCTGGCTACACCTTC.